This entry lists 23 T cell receptor beta chains sequenced from one sample in a study of T cells in women clearing cervical HPV infection. Profiling relied on immunoSEQ multiplex PCR, and the TCRdb table lists in-frame clones only, not all of them. The sample data list fewer than 40,000 clones. Material for sequencing was blood buffy coat. The receptors were gathered from a woman aged 18-70 years with a cervical HPV16 infection that either progressed to CIN3+ or cleared (not recorded which).

Comments on this clone: Read sequence stops 3 residues before the CDR3 end, and the germline J gene provides the missing end. The chain has TRBV11-2 and TRBJ1-2; 8 bases line up with TRBD1. After removal of 4 bases from V and 6 bases from J, the junction contained 10 bases not matched to a gene. Germline V gene lookup returns CDR1 SGHAT and CDR2 FQNNGV. The CDR3 has 15 amino acids. The CDR3 spells CASSSGQAKGNGYTF. The DNA read from the CDR3 is TGTGCCAGCAGCTCGGGACAGGCCAAGGGTAATGGC.

Of note for this clone: From the germline J gene comes the end of the CDR3, since the read stops 3 residues before it. The chain combines TRBV5-4 with TRBJ2-1; 8 nucleotides agree with TRBD2. This CDR3 contains 15 residues. The V gene end was trimmed by 0 bases and the J gene end by 6 bases; junction bases not matched to a gene: 5. Germline CDR1 SGHNT, CDR2 YYREEE (reference sequence). The sequenced part of the CDR3 DNA is TGTGCCAGCAGCTTGGGGCTAGCGGGTGGCAATGAG. Translation gives CASSLGLAGGNE. The entire CDR3 protein reads CASSLGLAGGNEQFF.

Details on this clone: With the read ending 3 residues before the CDR3 end, the germline J gene is used to fill in that end. J is TRBJ2-1 and V is TRBV18; perhaps TRBD1 as D (6 bases). In germline, CDR1 is KGHSH, CDR2 LQKENI. Trimming left V 2 bases short and J 4 bases short, with 12 bases between. CDR3 length: 15 amino acids. CDR3 in amino acids: CASSPEQGVYNEQFF. The sequenced CDR3 bases are TGTGCCAGCTCACCAGAACAGGGAGTTTACAATGAG.

This CDR3 reads CATSRDRGVAKNIQYF. Partial CDR3 DNA: TGTGCCACCAGCAGAGATAGGGGAGTAGCCAAAAACATT. The V call is TRBV15, the J call TRBJ2-4; D is possibly TRBD1 or TRBD2 (5 bases each). The read comes to an end 3 residues before the CDR3 does, leaving the germline J gene to fill in the end. Germline V gene lookup returns CDR1 LNHNV and CDR2 YYDKDF (reference sequence). The CDR3 contains 16 residues. V gave up 0 bases and J gave up 0 bases, with 9 bases separating them.

Comment on this clone: The read ends 3 residues early relative to the CDR3; the germline J gene fills the gap. The chain carries TRBV19 and TRBJ2-1, with 15 bases identical to TRBD2. The CDR3 spans 17 residues. The J segment lost 3 bases and the V segment lost 4 bases, leaving 4 bases of the junction unmatched. Germline V gene sequence: CDR1 LNHDA, CDR2 SQIVND (reference sequence). The CDR3 is CASSTGTSGGLYNEQFF. The DNA read from the CDR3 is TGTGCCAGTAGTACCGGGACTAGCGGGGGGCTCTACAATGAG.

As concerns this clone: The CDR3 end lies 3 residues beyond the end of the read and is filled in from the germline J gene. The J gene is TRBJ2-3, the V gene TRBV19; the match to TRBD2 covers 15 bases. Germline assignment: CDR1 LNHDA and CDR2 SQIVND (reference sequence). The CDR3 is made up of 17 amino acids. V dropped 5 bases and J dropped 5; count of bases not matched to a gene: 8. The CDR3 here is CASSPGLAGGREDTQYF. The sequenced CDR3 bases are TGTGCCAGTAGTCCGGGACTAGCGGGGGGCCGCGAAGATACG.

A note on this clone: With the read ending 3 residues before the CDR3 end, the germline J gene is used to fill in that end. The chain links TRBV11-1 to TRBJ2-7; possible D gene TRBD2, 6 bases. The CDR3 is made up of 15 amino acids. From germline, CDR1 is SGHAT and CDR2 FQDESV (reference sequence). V lost 5 bases and J 6 bases, leaving 20 bases between the germline ends. CDR3 in amino acids: CASSRRPISAGEQYF. The sequenced part of the CDR3 DNA is TGTGCCAGCAGCCGGCGGCCTATATCAGCGGGCGAG.

As for this clone: The CDR3 end lies 3 residues beyond the end of the read and is filled in from the germline J gene. The rearrangement links TRBV7-8 to TRBJ1-2; 9 positions match TRBD1. The CDR3 spans 13 residues. CDR1 is SGHVS, CDR2 FQNEAQ, per germline. The covered CDR3 bases are TGTGCCAGCAGCCCTGGGACAGGGTTGGGC. Encoded protein: CASSPGTGLG. The full-length CDR3 reads as CASSPGTGLGYTF.

For this clone: The read falls 3 residues short of the CDR3 end, and the missing part is taken from the germline J gene. V usage is TRBV5-1 and J usage is TRBJ2-2, with 9 bases matching TRBD1. Trimming cost V 3 bases and J 4 bases; bases outside gene matches: 7. The CDR3 totals 16 residues. The germline V gene has CDR1 SGHRS and CDR2 YFSETQ. CDR3: CASSSGTGPSTGELFF. CDR3 DNA, as far as it was read: TGCGCCAGCAGCTCCGGGACAGGGCCGAGCACCGGGGAG.

About this clone itself: The read ends 3 residues early relative to the CDR3; the germline J gene fills the gap. The rearrangement uses TRBV5-4 and TRBJ1-2; a weak D match, TRBD1 (5 bases). The CDR3 covers 15 residues. Trimming removed 1 base at V and 1 base at J, with 11 bases between. Germline loops: CDR1 SGHNT, CDR2 YYREEE (reference sequence). The CDR3 region is CASSLFGGFNYGYTF. The DNA read from the CDR3 is TGTGCCAGCAGCTTGTTCGGGGGGTTTAACTATGGC.

CDR3 in amino acids: CASSGYSTIQYF. The covered CDR3 bases are TGTGCCAGCAGCGGATACAGTACTATT. The chain is built from TRBV5-8 and TRBJ2-4; D not certain. Read data end 3 residues before the CDR3 end; the end is taken from the germline J gene. Per the germline V gene, CDR1 is SGHTS and CDR2 is YDEGEE. This CDR3 is built from 12 residues.

On this clone itself: Read sequence stops 3 residues before the CDR3 end, and the germline J gene provides the missing end. This chain joins TRBV10-3 and TRBJ2-1; 9 nucleotides align to TRBD1. Germline V gene lookup returns CDR1 ENHRY and CDR2 SYGVKD. The CDR3 is 15 amino acids. Trimming removed 6 bases from V and 2 bases from J; junction bases left unmatched: 5. CDR3 DNA (partial): TGTGCCATCAGATCCGGGACAGGGACCTACAATGAG. Protein sequence: CAIRSGTGTYNE. From start to end, the CDR3 is CAIRSGTGTYNEQFF.

Concerning this clone itself: The CDR3 end is not reached by the read, which stops 3 residues before it; the germline J gene fills it in. The gene calls are TRBV19 and TRBJ2-1, with D perhaps TRBD2 (6 bases). V lost 1 base and J lost 2, with 9 bases in between. This CDR3 has 15 amino acids. Germline CDR1 reads LNHDA; CDR2 reads SQIVND (reference sequence). The CDR3 reads CASSIGGGTYNEQFF. Incomplete CDR3 DNA: TGTGCCAGTAGTATAGGTGGGGGGACCTACAATGAG.

Worth noting for this clone: The CDR3 is cut off 3 residues early in the read; its end comes from the germline J gene. The J gene is TRBJ1-1, the V gene TRBV20-1; possible D gene TRBD1, 6 bases. The CDR3 runs 14 residues. The V end lost 3 bases, the J end lost 4 bases, and 15 bases lay between the germline ends. The V gene's germline CDR1 is DFQATT and CDR2 SNEGSKA (reference sequence). Here the CDR3 reads CSAREEEGVTEAFF. Incomplete CDR3 DNA: TGCAGTGCTAGGGAAGAGGAGGGGGTCACTGAA.

Concerning this clone: Coverage ceases 3 residues before the CDR3 finishes, and the germline J gene fills in the end. The J gene is TRBJ2-5, the V gene TRBV20-1; the match to TRBD1 covers 9 bases. The CDR3 is 14 amino acids. The ends lost 5 bases at V and 1 base at J; junction bases unmatched: 5. Germline lookup yields CDR1 DFQATT and CDR2 SNEGSKA (reference sequence). Partial CDR3 DNA: TGCAGTGCTTTTCCGGGACAGGGCCAAGAGACC. It translates to CSAFPGQGQET. The whole CDR3 protein is CSAFPGQGQETQYF.

Regarding this clone: The sequenced fragment ends 3 residues before the CDR3 boundary, so the rest is inferred from the germline J gene. The rearrangement uses TRBV7-9 and TRBJ2-7, with 7 bases matching TRBD2. This CDR3 region has 14 residues. Germline CDR1 SEHNR, CDR2 FQNEAQ (reference sequence). V trimming: 5 bases; J trimming: 1 base; junction bases outside the gene matches: 5. This chain's CDR3 is CASSPGGVSYEQYF. The sequenced part of the CDR3 DNA is TGTGCCAGCAGCCCGGGGGGTGTTTCCTACGAG.

For this clone: The read gets to within 3 residues of the CDR3 end, and the germline J gene fills in the rest. The chain recombines TRBV5-7 with TRBJ2-2; D is possibly TRBD1 (6 bases). TRBV5-7 is noted as an ORF with a role that remains uncertain. Trimming left V 5 bases short and J 4 bases short, with 12 bases between. The length of the CDR3 is 14 residues. The CDR3 protein is CASRSLTGTGELFF. The CDR3 DNA, read in part, is TGTGCCAGCAGATCACTGACAGGCACCGGGGAG.

As regards this clone: The read gets to within 3 residues of the CDR3 end, and the germline J gene fills in the rest. This chain joins TRBV30 and TRBJ1-2; possibly TRBD1 for D (5 bases). The CDR3 totals 13 residues. Per germline, CDR1 GTSNPN and CDR2 SVGIG (reference sequence). The CDR3 DNA, read in part, is TGTGCCTGGGCGAAAACCGGGACTTTAGGC. The encoded protein is CAWAKTGTLG. The full CDR3 protein is CAWAKTGTLGYTF.

Of note for this clone: The CDR3 end is not reached by the read, which stops 3 residues before it; the germline J gene fills it in. The J gene is TRBJ2-7, the V gene TRBV2, with 7 bases identical to TRBD1. Trimming took 6 bases from V and 0 from J; bases not matched to a gene: 8. The length of the CDR3 is 15 residues. From germline, CDR1 is SNHLY and CDR2 FYNNEI. Incomplete CDR3 DNA: TGTGCCAGCAGCTTAACAGGGGCATCCTCCTACGAG. It encodes CASSLTGASSYE. The full CDR3 protein is CASSLTGASSYEQYF. The full variable domain, rest sourced from reference TRBV2 and TRBJ2-7, is EPEVTQTPSHQVTQMGQEVILRCVPISNHLYFYWYRQILGQKVEFLVSFYNNEISEKSEIFDDQFSVERPDGSNFTLKIRSTKLEDSAMYFCASSLTGASSYEQYFGPGTRLTVT.

As to this clone: The observed sequence ends 3 residues before the CDR3 terminus, with the missing tail filled in from the germline J gene. V usage is TRBV11-2 and J usage is TRBJ1-1; no reliable D call. The CDR3 runs to 13 residues. Trimming took 2 bases from V and 3 from J, leaving 7 bases between them. CDR1 and CDR2 from the germline V gene are SGHAT and FQNNGV. The CDR3 loop reads CASSLSLYTEAFF. The sequenced CDR3 bases are TGTGCCAGCAGCTTATCCTTGTACACTGAA.

For this clone: The read ends 3 residues early relative to the CDR3; the germline J gene fills the gap. The gene calls are TRBV14 and TRBJ2-5, with TRBD1 matching over 10 bases. Germline assignment: CDR1 SGHDN and CDR2 FVKESK. This CDR3 region has 18 residues. V gave up 0 bases and J gave up 5 bases; unmatched junction bases: 12. The CDR3 bases that were read are TGTGCCAGCAGCCAAGATTACTCGGGGACAGGGGCATGGGAGACC. It is translated as CASSQDYSGTGAWET. The entire CDR3 reads CASSQDYSGTGAWETQYF. Looking up the rest from reference TRBV14 and TRBJ2-5 gives the full variable domain: EAGVTQFPSHSVIEKGQTVTLRCDPISGHDNLYWYRRVMGKEIKFLLHFVKESKQDESGMPNNRFLAERTGGTYSTLKVQPAELEDSGVYFCASSQDYSGTGAWETQYFGPGTRLLVL.

On this clone itself: The read halts 3 residues ahead of the CDR3 end, with the missing end drawn from the germline J gene. The J gene is TRBJ2-7, the V gene TRBV4-1, with 8 bases fitting TRBD1. Germline V lookup: CDR1 MGHRA, CDR2 YSYEKL. After removal of 1 base from V and 1 base from J, the junction contained 6 bases not matched to a gene. The CDR3 is 16 residues long. The CDR3 DNA, read in part, is TGCGCCAGCAGCCAAGTCGCCGGACAGGGTTCCTACGAG. Its protein is CASSQVAGQGSYE. The full-length CDR3 reads as CASSQVAGQGSYEQYF.

With regard to this clone: The CDR3 end is not reached by the read, which stops 3 residues before it; the germline J gene fills it in. The chain is built from TRBV20-1 and TRBJ1-1, with TRBD1 matching 11 bases. V shed 6 bases and J 3 bases; nucleotides not matched to a gene: 12. Germline CDR1 reads DFQATT; CDR2 reads SNEGSKA (reference sequence). The CDR3 runs to 16 residues. This CDR3 reads CSARGQGGLGDTEAFF. The sequenced part of the CDR3 DNA is TGCAGTGCGCGGGGACAGGGGGGTTTGGGTGACACTGAA.